These 4 T cell receptor beta chains were sequenced from one sample in a study of regulatory T cells in long-lasting Graves disease. With iRepertoire HTBI primers and Arm-PCR of CDR3 regions, TCR beta libraries were built. TCRdb fed the multiplex PCR reads into MiXCR, producing one record per CDR3 protein. The sample has around 460,000 distinct CDR3 sequences, 13% to 15% seen once. Time point specified: newly diagnosed GD, antithyroid drugs for less than 3 months. The TCR library was made from RNA that had been extracted from PBMCs in TRIzol. This sample also appeared in a second study, on T cells in Graves' hyperthyroidism and ophthalmopathy.

The specimen comprised peripheral blood mononuclear cells (PBMCs), sampled at new diagnosis, from a patient treated with antithyroid drugs. These receptors originate from a woman aged 45 to 65 with Graves disease.

This clonotype appeared many times. This chain connects TRBV6-1 to TRBJ2-3; D not resolved. The CDR3 covers 13 residues. Between the trimmed V and J ends, which lost 7 bases and 3 bases, there was a span of 11 bases. The germline V gene encodes CDR1 MNHNS and CDR2 SASEGT. The CDR3 DNA reads TGTGCCAGCATATGGGCCGGTACAGATACGCAGTATTTT. Protein product: CASIWAGTDTQYF.

This clonotype was observed many times. The chain recombines TRBV20-1 with TRBJ2-1; D is uncertain. The CDR3 is made up of 13 amino acids. CDR1 is DFQATT, CDR2 SNEGSKA, per germline (reference sequence). The germline V and J ends were trimmed by 3 bases and 0 bases, with 6 bases remaining between them. Written as DNA, the CDR3 is TGCAGTGCTAGTCCGAGCTCCTACAATGAGCAGTTCTTC. Protein product: CSASPSSYNEQFF.

This clonotype was seen at least ten times. V gene TRBV3-1 combines with J gene TRBJ2-7; weak D call: TRBD2 (6 bases). CDR1 and CDR2 from the germline V gene are LGHDT and YNNKEL (reference sequence). V lost 3 bases to trimming and J lost 7 bases, with 13 bases between them. The CDR3 totals 13 residues. CDR3 bases: TGTGCCAGCAGCCAGACCCGGACTATTGAGCAGTACTTC. It translates to CASSQTRTIEQYF.

This clonotype was found a few times. J is TRBJ1-4 and V is TRBV19, with D unresolved. Germline CDR1 and CDR2: LNHDA and SQIVND (reference sequence). The CDR3 spans 15 residues. Trimming removed 4 bases at V and 0 bases at J, with 9 bases between. The CDR3 sequence is CASSRRQATNEKLFF. The DNA of the CDR3 is TGTGCCAGTAGTAGGCGACAAGCAACTAATGAAAAACTGTTTTTT.